Sequencing of this T cell receptor (beta chain) was carried out in a study of T cell changes during pregnancy in multiple sclerosis. V lost 0 bases, J lost 2 bases, and 3 bases lay in between. The CDR3 sequence is 13 residues long. CDR1 is SGHNT, CDR2 YENEEA, per germline. Sequencing was performed with immunoSEQ multiplex PCR; in TCRdb, only in-frame clones are kept and a portion is missing. Of about 36,000 clones in the sample, approximately 92% are singletons; the top ten hold around 1.3%. The TCR comes from a female donor with multiple sclerosis, enrolled in a pregnancy study. This sequence joins TRBV11-3 and TRBJ2-3; D not resolved. Sequenced material: PBMCs (not recorded whether the cells were cultured). The CDR3, as DNA: TGTGCCAGCAGCTTAGATAACACAGATACGCAGTATTTT. It codes for CASSLDNTDTQYF.